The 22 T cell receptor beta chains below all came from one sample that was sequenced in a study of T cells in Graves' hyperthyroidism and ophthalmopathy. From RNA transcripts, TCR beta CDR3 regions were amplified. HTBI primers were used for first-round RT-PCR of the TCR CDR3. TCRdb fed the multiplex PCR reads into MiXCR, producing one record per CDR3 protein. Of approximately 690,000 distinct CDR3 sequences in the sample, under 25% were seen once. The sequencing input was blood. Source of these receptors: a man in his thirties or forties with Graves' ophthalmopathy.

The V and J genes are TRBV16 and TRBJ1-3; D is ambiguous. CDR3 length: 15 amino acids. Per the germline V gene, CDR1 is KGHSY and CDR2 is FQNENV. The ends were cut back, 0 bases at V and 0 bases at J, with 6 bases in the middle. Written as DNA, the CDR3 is TGTGCCAGCAGCCAATCTCCAAGCTCTGGAAACACCATATATTTT. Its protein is CASSQSPSSGNTIYF.

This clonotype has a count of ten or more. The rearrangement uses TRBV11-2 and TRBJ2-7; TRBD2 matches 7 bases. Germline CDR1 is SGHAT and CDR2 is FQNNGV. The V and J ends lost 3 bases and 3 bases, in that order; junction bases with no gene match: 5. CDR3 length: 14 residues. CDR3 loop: CASSFAGVGYEQYF. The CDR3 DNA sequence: TGTGCCAGCAGCTTTGCGGGAGTCGGCTACGAGCAGTACTTC.

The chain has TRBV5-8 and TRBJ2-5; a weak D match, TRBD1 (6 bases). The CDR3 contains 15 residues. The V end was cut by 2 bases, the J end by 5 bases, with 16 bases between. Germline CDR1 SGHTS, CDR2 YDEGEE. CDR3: CASSFPRGFGETQYF. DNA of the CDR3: TGTGCCAGCAGCTTTCCCAGGGGCTTCGGGGAGACCCAGTACTTC.

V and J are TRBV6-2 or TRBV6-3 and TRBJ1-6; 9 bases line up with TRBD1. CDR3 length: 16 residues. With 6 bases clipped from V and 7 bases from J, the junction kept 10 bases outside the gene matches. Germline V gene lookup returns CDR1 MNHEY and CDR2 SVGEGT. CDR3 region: CASRTGGLLNNSPLHF. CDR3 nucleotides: TGTGCCAGCAGAACAGGGGGCCTACTGAACAATTCACCCCTCCACTTT.

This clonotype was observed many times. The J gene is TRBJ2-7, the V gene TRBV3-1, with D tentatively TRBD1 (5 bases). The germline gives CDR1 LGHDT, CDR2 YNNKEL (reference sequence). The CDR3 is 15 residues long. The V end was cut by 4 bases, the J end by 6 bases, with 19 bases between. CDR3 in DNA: TGTGCCAGCAGCCCCTCTGACTGGGGCACGTCCGAGCAGTACTTC. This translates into CASSPSDWGTSEQYF.

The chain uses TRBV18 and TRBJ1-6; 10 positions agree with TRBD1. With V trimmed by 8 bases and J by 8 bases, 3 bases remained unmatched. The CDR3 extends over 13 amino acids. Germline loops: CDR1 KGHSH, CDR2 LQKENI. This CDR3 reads CASGQGDDSPLHF. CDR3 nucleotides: TGTGCCAGCGGACAGGGGGATGATTCACCCCTCCACTTT.

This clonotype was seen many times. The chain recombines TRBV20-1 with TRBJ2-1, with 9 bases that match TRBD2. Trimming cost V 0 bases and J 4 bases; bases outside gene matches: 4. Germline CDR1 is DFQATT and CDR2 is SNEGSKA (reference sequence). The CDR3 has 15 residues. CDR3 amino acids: CSAREGTSRYNEQFF. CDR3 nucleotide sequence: TGCAGTGCTAGAGAAGGGACTAGCAGATACAATGAGCAGTTCTTC.

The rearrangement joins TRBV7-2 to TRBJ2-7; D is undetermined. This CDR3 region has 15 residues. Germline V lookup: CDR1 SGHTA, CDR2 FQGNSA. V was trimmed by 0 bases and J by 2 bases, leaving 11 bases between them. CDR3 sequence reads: CASSLASGSPYEQYF. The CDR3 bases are TGTGCCAGCAGCTTAGCCTCAGGTTCACCCTACGAGCAGTACTTC.

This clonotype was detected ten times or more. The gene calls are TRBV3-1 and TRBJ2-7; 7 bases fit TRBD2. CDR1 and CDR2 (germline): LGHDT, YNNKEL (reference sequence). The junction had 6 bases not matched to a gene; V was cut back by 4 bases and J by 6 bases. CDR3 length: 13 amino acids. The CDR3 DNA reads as TGTGCCAGCAGCCGGCTGGGGGAGGGCGAGCAGTACTTC. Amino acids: CASSRLGEGEQYF.

CDR3 DNA sequence: TGCGCCAGCAGCTTCAAGGGGACCACCTACGAGCAGTACTTC. This encodes CASSFKGTTYEQYF. J is TRBJ2-7 and V is TRBV5-1; D might be TRBD1 or TRBD2, each matching 5 bases. From germline, CDR1 is SGHRS and CDR2 YFSETQ. The length of the CDR3 is 14 residues. V was cut by 2 bases and J by 2 bases, with 11 bases left in between.

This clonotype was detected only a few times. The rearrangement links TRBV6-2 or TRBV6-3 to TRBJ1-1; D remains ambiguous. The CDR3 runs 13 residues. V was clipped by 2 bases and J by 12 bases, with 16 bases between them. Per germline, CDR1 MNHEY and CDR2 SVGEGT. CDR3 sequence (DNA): TGTGCCAGCAGTTACAACGGACGGCCCTGGACTTTCTTT. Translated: CASSYNGRPWTFF.

CDR3 residues: CASSKRSEREAFF. CDR3 nucleotides: TGTGCCAGTAGCAAAAGGTCGGAGAGAGAAGCTTTCTTT. The V call is TRBV19, the J call TRBJ1-1; D is undetermined. The CDR3 spans 13 residues. CDR1 LNHDA and CDR2 SQIVND come from the germline V gene (reference sequence). Trimming removed 6 bases at V and 8 bases at J, with 16 bases between.

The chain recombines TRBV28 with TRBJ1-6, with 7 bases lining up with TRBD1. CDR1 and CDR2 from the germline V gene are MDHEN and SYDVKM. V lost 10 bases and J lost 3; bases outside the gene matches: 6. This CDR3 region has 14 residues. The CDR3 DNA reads TGTGCCACTCTGACAGGGCTCTATAATTCACCCCTCCACTTT. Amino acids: CATLTGLYNSPLHF.

The CDR3 sequence is CASRGGGRNTDTQYF. The CDR3 DNA reads as TGTGCCAGCAGGGGGGGGGGTAGGAACACAGATACGCAGTATTTT. V gene TRBV28 combines with J gene TRBJ2-3; 7 positions match TRBD2. V shed 6 bases, J shed 2 bases, and the junction held 8 bases outside the gene matches. CDR1 and CDR2 from the germline V gene are MDHEN and SYDVKM. The CDR3 totals 15 residues.

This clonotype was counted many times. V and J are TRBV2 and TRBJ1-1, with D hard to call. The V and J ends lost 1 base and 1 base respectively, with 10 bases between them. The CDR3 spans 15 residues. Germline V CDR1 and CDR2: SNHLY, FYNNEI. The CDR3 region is CASSEESGENTEAFF. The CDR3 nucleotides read TGTGCCAGCAGTGAAGAGTCAGGAGAGAACACTGAAGCTTTCTTT.

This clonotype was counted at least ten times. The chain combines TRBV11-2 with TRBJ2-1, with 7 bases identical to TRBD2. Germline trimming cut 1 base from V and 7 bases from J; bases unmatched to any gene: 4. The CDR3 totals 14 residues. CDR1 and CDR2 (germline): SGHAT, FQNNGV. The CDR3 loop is CASSLAGGWNEQFF. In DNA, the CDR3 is TGTGCCAGCAGCTTAGCGGGAGGCTGGAATGAGCAGTTCTTC.

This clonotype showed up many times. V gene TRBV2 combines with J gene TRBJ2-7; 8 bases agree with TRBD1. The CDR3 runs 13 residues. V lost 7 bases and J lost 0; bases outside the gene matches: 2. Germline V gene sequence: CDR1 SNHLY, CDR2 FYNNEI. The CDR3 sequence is CASTGQGSYEQYF. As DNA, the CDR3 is TGTGCCAGCACCGGACAGGGCTCCTACGAGCAGTACTTC.

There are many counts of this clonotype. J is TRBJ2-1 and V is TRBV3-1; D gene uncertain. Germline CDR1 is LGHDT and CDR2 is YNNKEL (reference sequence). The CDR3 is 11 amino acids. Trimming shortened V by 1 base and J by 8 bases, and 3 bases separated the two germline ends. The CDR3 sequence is CASSQAYEQFF. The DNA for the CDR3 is TGTGCCAGCAGCCAAGCCTATGAGCAGTTCTTC.

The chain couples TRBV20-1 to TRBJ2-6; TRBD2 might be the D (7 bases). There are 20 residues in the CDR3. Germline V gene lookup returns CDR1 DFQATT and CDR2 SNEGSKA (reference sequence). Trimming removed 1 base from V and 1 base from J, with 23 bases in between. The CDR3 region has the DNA TGCAGTGCTAGAGGAAGGGGGTGGGAGGGTCTTCGGTCTGGGGCCAACGTCCTGACTTTC. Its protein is CSARGRGWEGLRSGANVLTF.

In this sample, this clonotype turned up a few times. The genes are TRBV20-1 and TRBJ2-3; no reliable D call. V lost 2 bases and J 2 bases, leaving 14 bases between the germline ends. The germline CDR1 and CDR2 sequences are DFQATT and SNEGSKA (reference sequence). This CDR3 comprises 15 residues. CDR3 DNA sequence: TGCAGTGCTAGAAAAAGAATGATGGCCACAGATACGCAGTATTTT. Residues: CSARKRMMATDTQYF.

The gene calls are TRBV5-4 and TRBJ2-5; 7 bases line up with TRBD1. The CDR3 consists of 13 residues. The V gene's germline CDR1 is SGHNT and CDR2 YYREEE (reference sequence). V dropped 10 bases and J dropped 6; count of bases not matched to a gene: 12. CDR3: CALSWTGEKTQYF. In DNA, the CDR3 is TGTGCCCTCTCCTGGACAGGTGAAAAGACCCAGTACTTC.

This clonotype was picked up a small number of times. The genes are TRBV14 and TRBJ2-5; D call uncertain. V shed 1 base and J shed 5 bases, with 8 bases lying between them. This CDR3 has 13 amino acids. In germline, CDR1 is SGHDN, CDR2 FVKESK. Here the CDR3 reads CASSQGQFETQYF. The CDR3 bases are TGTGCCAGCAGCCAAGGCCAGTTCGAGACCCAGTACTTC.